These T cell receptor beta chains were read from a single sample in a study of graft-versus-host responses after intestinal transplantation. Antigens for these TCRs are unknown. Profiling relied on immunoSEQ multiplex PCR, and the TCRdb table lists in-frame clones only, not all of them. The table shows fewer than 150,000 clones, with just over 90% occurring only once. Specimen: unstimulated CD4+ T cells sorted from spleen or lymph node cells, collected before intestinal transplant. Receptors originate from a human donor who received an intestinal transplant. The CDR3 runs from the conserved cysteine through the conserved F or W. A D gene is named only where the DNA matches it firmly. Size values are once, few and many counts, or a class for expanded clones, and some rows have none.

clone_size	v_call	j_call	d_call	cdr3_aa	cdr3_nt
.	TRBV5-1	TRBJ2-2	.	CASTPQDSTGELFF	TGCGCCAGCACCCCACAGGATAGCACCGGGGAGCTGTTTTTT
.	TRBV18	TRBJ2-2	.	CASSPSRGRETGELFF	TGTGCCAGCTCACCAAGTCGGGGGCGAGAAACCGGGGAGCTGTTTTTT
.	TRBV7-2	TRBJ1-4	TRBD1	CASSRQGGNEKLFF	TGTGCCAGCAGCCGACAGGGGGGAAATGAAAAACTGTTTTTT
.	TRBV6-5	TRBJ1-6	.	CASSANRDSYSPLHF	TGTGCCAGCAGTGCAAACCGGGACTCCTATTCACCCCTCCACTTT
.	TRBV18	TRBJ1-2	.	CASSPSRTDYGHTF	TGTGCCAGCTCACCGTCAAGGACAGACTATGGCCACACCTTC
.	TRBV14	TRBJ1-1	.	CASSQAPVDTEAFF	TGTGCCAGCAGCCAAGCTCCGGTGGACACTGAAGCTTTCTTT
.	TRBV29-1	TRBJ2-5	TRBD2	CSVVERGVPQETQYF	TGCAGCGTTGTCGAGCGGGGGGTCCCTCAAGAGACCCAGTACTTC
.	TRBV7-2	TRBJ1-6	.	CASSLRVRQLGNSPLHF	TGTGCCAGCAGCTTAAGAGTCCGACAGTTGGGGAATTCACCCCTCCACTTT
.	TRBV5-1	TRBJ1-2	.	CASSRSGDGYTF	TGCGCCAGCAGCCGTTCAGGGGATGGCTACACCTTC
.	TRBV20-1	TRBJ1-1	TRBD1	CSASGQGQAFF	TGCAGTGCTAGTGGACAGGGGCAAGCTTTCTTT
.	TRBV19	TRBJ1-2	.	CATQAGGYTF	TGTGCCACCCAGGCAGGTGGCTACACCTTC
.	TRBV6-1	TRBJ1-2	TRBD1	CASTPGGAGYGYTF	TGTGCCAGCACCCCAGGGGGCGCAGGCTATGGCTACACCTTC
.	TRBV10-3	TRBJ1-5	.	CAISTVNQPQHF	TGTGCCATCTCGACAGTTAATCAGCCCCAGCATTTT
.	TRBV4-1	TRBJ2-1	TRBD2	CASSQLSGGFLGEQFF	TGCGCCAGCAGCCAATTAAGCGGGGGCTTTCTCGGGGAGCAGTTCTTC
.	TRBV7-9	TRBJ2-3	.	CASSLERQSTDTQYF	TGTGCCAGCAGCTTAGAGAGGCAGAGCACAGATACGCAGTATTTT
.	TRBV11-2	TRBJ1-1	.	CASSLGGAPNTEAFF	TGTGCCAGCAGCTTAGGGGGGGCGCCGAACACTGAAGCTTTCTTT
.	TRBV6-6	TRBJ1-2	.	CASRKQINYGYTF	TGTGCCAGCAGAAAGCAGATAAACTATGGCTACACCTTC
.	TRBV10-3	TRBJ2-6	.	CAISGGKSGANVLTF	TGTGCCATCAGTGGGGGGAAGTCTGGGGCCAACGTCCTGACTTTC
.	TRBV14	TRBJ2-6	TRBD1	CASSAGTGGSGANVLTF	TGTGCCAGCAGCGCCGGGACAGGGGGCTCTGGGGCCAACGTCCTGACTTTC
.	TRBV6-6	TRBJ1-5	.	CASRPLMNSNQPQHF	TGTGCCAGCAGACCTCTCATGAATAGCAATCAGCCCCAGCATTTT
.	TRBV11-3	TRBJ2-5	.	CASSLNPGETQYF	TGTGCCAGCAGCTTAAACCCGGGGGAGACCCAGTACTTC
.	TRBV10-3	TRBJ1-3	.	CAISEVSVPSGNTIYF	TGTGCCATCAGTGAGGTGTCCGTCCCCTCTGGAAACACCATATATTTT
.	TRBV14	TRBJ2-5	.	CASSQDLAGTQYF	TGTGCCAGCAGCCAAGATTTAGCTGGGACCCAGTACTTC
.	TRBV2	TRBJ1-6	.	CASRLTVRGLHF	TGTGCCAGCCGTTTGACCGTTAGGGGCCTCCACTTT
.	TRBV11-2	TRBJ2-7	.	CASSPAVYEQYF	TGTGCCAGCAGCCCGGCGGTCTACGAGCAGTACTTC
few	TRBV6-5	TRBJ2-5	TRBD1	CASSEDRVGETQYF	TGTGCCAGCAGTGAGGACAGGGTCGGAGAGACCCAGTACTTC
.	TRBV19	TRBJ2-2	TRBD1	CASRTTGLSTGELFF	TGTGCCAGCAGAACGACAGGGTTGTCCACCGGGGAGCTGTTTTTT
.	TRBV2	TRBJ2-2	.	CASSESGELFF	TGTGCCAGCAGTGAGTCCGGGGAGCTGTTTTTT
.	TRBV7-9	TRBJ2-7	.	CASSPISGEQYF	TGTGCCAGCAGCCCTATTTCGGGCGAGCAGTACTTC
.	TRBV6-6	TRBJ2-1	.	CASSYEVGWSTEQFF	TGTGCCAGCAGTTACGAGGTAGGGTGGTCCACGGAGCAGTTCTTC
.	TRBV4-2	TRBJ2-2	TRBD1	CASSEDREVGELFF	TGTGCCAGCAGCGAAGACAGGGAAGTTGGGGAGCTGTTTTTT
.	TRBV6-5	TRBJ1-6	.	CASSEQALSSPLHF	TGTGCCAGCAGTGAACAGGCGCTTAGTTCACCCCTCCACTTT
.	TRBV10-1	TRBJ2-7	TRBD1	CASSEVTEGGTGLNEQYF	TGCGCCAGCAGTGAAGTTACGGAGGGGGGGACAGGGCTCAACGAGCAGTACTTC
.	TRBV27	TRBJ2-3	TRBD2	CASGLVMDTQYF	TGTGCCAGCGGACTAGTAATGGATACGCAGTATTTT
.	TRBV19	TRBJ1-1	.	CASSIQGIAAEAFF	TGTGCCAGTAGTATACAGGGGATTGCCGCTGAAGCTTTCTTT
.	TRBV7-9	TRBJ2-7	.	CASSSMESEQYF	TGTGCCAGCAGCTCGATGGAGAGCGAGCAGTACTTC
.	TRBV5-4	TRBJ2-1	.	CASSLRGSYNEQFF	TGTGCCAGCAGCTTACGGGGCTCCTACAATGAGCAGTTCTTC
.	TRBV7-8	TRBJ1-4	.	CASSFPNEKLFF	TGTGCCAGCAGCTTTCCTAATGAAAAACTGTTTTTT
.	TRBV7-2	TRBJ2-1	.	CASRSDTRQVNEQFF	TGTGCCAGCAGATCAGACACCCGCCAGGTCAATGAGCAGTTCTTC
.	TRBV4-1	TRBJ1-5	.	CASSAQESNQPQHF	TGCGCCAGCAGCGCTCAGGAGAGCAATCAGCCCCAGCATTTT
.	TRBV5-4	TRBJ1-2	.	CASSSRQGRTGYTF	TGTGCCAGCAGCTCTCGGCAGGGTAGAACCGGCTACACCTTC
.	TRBV2	TRBJ1-4	TRBD1	CASSLQGAGEKLFF	TGTGCCAGCAGTTTACAGGGGGCTGGAGAAAAACTGTTTTTT
.	TRBV7-9	TRBJ1-1	.	CASSLEGGTEAFF	TGTGCCAGCAGCTTGGAAGGAGGCACTGAAGCTTTCTTT
few	TRBV19	TRBJ2-6	.	CASSLGHSGANVLTF	TGTGCCAGTAGCCTTGGACACTCTGGGGCCAACGTCCTGACTTTC
.	TRBV6-5	TRBJ1-1	.	CASSYSGRSGTEAFF	TGTGCCAGCAGTTACAGTGGCAGGTCAGGGACTGAAGCTTTCTTT
.	TRBV18	TRBJ2-5	.	CASSPSGVQETQYF	TGTGCCAGCTCACCTTCGGGGGTACAAGAGACCCAGTACTTC
.	TRBV7-2	TRBJ2-2	TRBD2	CASSLVLAPTGELFF	TGTGCCAGCAGCTTAGTACTAGCGCCCACCGGGGAGCTGTTTTTT
.	TRBV5-5	TRBJ2-7	TRBD1	CASSTGTGSYEQYF	TGTGCCAGCAGTACCGGGACAGGCTCCTACGAGCAGTACTTC
.	TRBV12-2	TRBJ1-6	.	CASRTPKGRLSSYNSPLHF	TGTGCAAGTCGAACCCCGAAGGGCAGACTCAGCTCCTATAATTCACCCCTCCACTTT
.	TRBV5-1	TRBJ1-6	TRBD1	CASKDRGNNSPLHF	TGCGCCAGCAAAGACAGGGGAAATAATTCACCCCTCCACTTT
.	TRBV7-2	TRBJ1-5	.	CASSTAYSNQPQHF	TGTGCCAGCAGCACCGCCTATAGCAATCAGCCCCAGCATTTT
.	TRBV21-1	TRBJ1-5	.	CASSKSTVYSNQPQHF	TGTGCCAGCAGCAAATCAACAGTATATAGCAATCAGCCCCAGCATTTT
few	TRBV19	TRBJ1-2	TRBD1	CATARTGRYGYTF	TGTGCCACCGCGCGGACAGGGAGGTATGGCTACACCTTC
.	TRBV9	TRBJ2-5	.	CASSAPGEETQYF	TGTGCCAGCAGCGCGCCCGGAGAGGAGACCCAGTACTTC
once	TRBV30	TRBJ1-5	.	CAWSRGGLLNQPQHF	TGTGCCTGGAGTAGGGGGGGACTGCTCAATCAGCCCCAGCATTTT
.	TRBV4-2	TRBJ2-7	.	CASSQDQTGLDEQYF	TGTGCCAGCAGCCAAGATCAAACAGGGTTGGACGAGCAGTACTTC
.	TRBV5-3	TRBJ1-1	.	CARSLFRRDRTTEAFF	TGTGCCAGAAGCTTGTTTCGTAGGGACCGAACCACTGAAGCTTTCTTT
.	TRBV4-1	TRBJ2-3	TRBD2	CASSPNVASGRTDTQYF	TGCGCCAGCAGCCCTAACGTGGCTAGCGGACGCACAGATACGCAGTATTTT